The 13 T cell receptor beta chains below were found in one sample sequenced in a study of OX40 agonist ivuxolimab in advanced cancers. Sequenced by immunoSEQ multiplex PCR; TCRdb stores in-frame clones only, minus some. The data contain about 52,000 clones, roughly 94% of them singletons. The sequenced sample was CD4+ or CD8+ T cells sorted from blood, obtained in a trial of the OX40 agonist ivuxolimab. These receptor sequences come from an adult with an advanced solid tumor such as melanoma, head and neck, liver or kidney cancer.

With regard to this clone: In the same sample, other DNA sequences code for this CDR3. This chain links TRBV4-1 with TRBJ2-1; 8 positions agree with TRBD2. The CDR3 length is 16 residues. Trimming took 1 base from V and 8 from J; bases not matched to a gene: 10. Germline V gives CDR1 MGHRA, CDR2 YSYEKL. CDR3 amino acids: CASSQVTLAGSHEQFF. For the CDR3, the DNA is TGCGCCAGCAGCCAAGTGACATTAGCGGGATCTCATGAGCAGTTCTTC.

This chain joins TRBV30 and TRBJ2-1, with D possibly matching TRBD2 (6 bases). Germline values: CDR1 GTSNPN, CDR2 SVGIG (reference sequence). This CDR3 contains 13 residues. V was cut by 0 bases and J by 6 bases, with 9 bases left in between. Here the CDR3 reads CAWSVLGGNEQFF. The CDR3, as DNA: TGTGCCTGGAGTGTACTCGGGGGCAATGAGCAGTTCTTC.

This chain joins TRBV27 and TRBJ2-7, with TRBD1 matching 9 bases. This CDR3 contains 14 residues. Germline CDR1 reads MNHEY; CDR2 reads SMNVEV (reference sequence). J lost 2 bases, V lost 3 bases, and 2 bases had no gene match. Here the CDR3 reads CASSLGQGTYEQYF. CDR3 sequence (DNA): TGTGCCAGCAGTTTGGGACAGGGAACCTACGAGCAGTACTTC.

The gene calls are TRBV7-6 and TRBJ2-1; 8 bases are shared with TRBD2. The CDR3 is 14 amino acids. V trimming: 4 bases; J trimming: 12 bases; junction bases outside the gene matches: 11. Per germline, CDR1 SGHVS and CDR2 FNYEAQ. The CDR3 DNA follows: TGTGCCAGCAGCTCGGGAATGGGGGCGGGAGGGCAGTTCTTC. Residues: CASSSGMGAGGQFF.

The V gene is TRBV30, the J gene TRBJ1-6; D remains ambiguous. The CDR3 spans 16 residues. CDR1 is GTSNPN and CDR2 is SVGIG in the germline V gene (reference sequence). V was trimmed by 3 bases and J by 0 bases, leaving 12 bases between them. The CDR3 loop reads CAWSAATRSYNSPLHF. DNA for the CDR3: TGTGCCTGGAGCGCCGCCACCCGCTCCTATAATTCACCCCTCCACTTT.

The rearrangement links TRBV4-1 to TRBJ2-7; 8 positions agree with TRBD2. Germline assignment: CDR1 MGHRA and CDR2 YSYEKL. J lost 0 bases, V lost 1 base, and 5 bases had no gene match. This CDR3 spans 16 amino acids. CDR3: CASSQVSGSYSYEQYF. DNA of the CDR3: TGCGCCAGCAGCCAAGTCAGCGGGAGTTACTCCTACGAGCAGTACTTC.

The chain recombines TRBV5-1 with TRBJ1-2; 9 nucleotides agree with TRBD1. There are 17 residues in the CDR3. The J segment lost 5 bases and the V segment lost 4 bases, leaving 15 bases of the junction unmatched. Germline values: CDR1 SGHRS, CDR2 YFSETQ. CDR3 sequence: CASSLILTGGSSYGYTF. The CDR3 DNA reads TGCGCCAGCAGCCTAATTTTGACAGGGGGAAGTAGTTATGGCTACACCTTC.

The V and J genes are TRBV14 and TRBJ2-1; 8 positions agree with TRBD2. CDR3 size: 14 residues. The germline V gene encodes CDR1 SGHDN and CDR2 FVKESK. Trimming at V came to 6 bases and at J to 7 bases, leaving 8 bases not matched to a gene. The CDR3 region has the DNA TGTGCCAGCAGGCTAGCGGGTGGGACTAATGAGCAGTTCTTC. Protein: CASRLAGGTNEQFF. The full variable domain, rest sourced from reference TRBV14 and TRBJ2-1, is EAGVTQFPSHSVIEKGQTVTLRCDPISGHDNLYWYRRVMGKEIKFLLHFVKESKQDESGMPNNRFLAERTGGTYSTLKVQPAELEDSGVYFCASRLAGGTNEQFFGPGTRLTVL.

The CDR3 reads CASSSPSGSYNEQFF. The CDR3 DNA is TGTGCCAGCAGCTCTCCTAGCGGGTCCTACAATGAGCAGTTCTTC. V and J are TRBV5-4 and TRBJ2-1, with 8 bases identical to TRBD2. Unmatched junction bases numbered 3, after V lost 3 bases and J lost 1 base. This CDR3 has 15 residues. Germline loops: CDR1 SGHNT, CDR2 YYREEE (reference sequence).

The CDR3 here is CAIRRPGQGTDEQFF. The CDR3 DNA sequence: TGTGCCATCAGAAGGCCGGGACAGGGTACCGATGAGCAGTTCTTC. J is TRBJ2-1 and V is TRBV10-3; 9 nucleotides line up with TRBD1. V lost 6 bases, J lost 8 bases, and 11 bases stayed unmatched. CDR1 is ENHRY and CDR2 is SYGVKD in the germline V gene. This CDR3 has 15 amino acids.

The CDR3 region is CASSSDGQGANTEAFF. In DNA form, the CDR3 reads TGTGCCAGCAGCTCAGACGGACAGGGGGCAAACACTGAAGCTTTCTTT. This chain connects TRBV5-4 to TRBJ1-1; TRBD1 agrees at 11 bases. Per the germline V gene, CDR1 is SGHNT and CDR2 is YYREEE (reference sequence). The J segment lost 2 bases and the V segment lost 3 bases, leaving 6 bases of the junction unmatched. The CDR3 is 16 amino acids.

On this clone: Other nucleotide sequences in the sample specify the same CDR3. The chain uses TRBV9 and TRBJ2-3, with 12 bases identical to TRBD2. V was pared by 4 bases and J by 6 bases, with 9 bases of the junction left unmatched. The CDR3 runs to 16 residues. CDR1 and CDR2 from the germline V gene are SGDLS and YYNGEE. The CDR3, as DNA: TGTGCCAGCAGCTCCCGGACTAGCGGGATCGCGGATACGCAGTATTTT. This encodes CASSSRTSGIADTQYF. Combining the CDR3 with reference TRBV9 and TRBJ2-3 gives the whole variable domain DSGVTQTPKHLITATGQRVTLRCSPRSGDLSVYWYQQSLDQGLQFLIQYYNGEERAKGNILERFSAQQFPDLHSELNLSSLELGDSALYFCASSSRTSGIADTQYFGPGTRLTVL.

The chain has TRBV28 and TRBJ2-5; TRBD1 agrees at 7 bases. J lost 8 bases, V lost 5 bases, and 8 bases had no gene match. Germline V lookup: CDR1 MDHEN, CDR2 SYDVKM. The CDR3 is 13 amino acids. The CDR3 nucleotides read TGTGCCAGCAGTACGGGACAGCCGTACACCCAGTACTTC. Its protein is CASSTGQPYTQYF.